These 22 T cell receptor beta chains came from one sample sequenced in a study of PD-L1 blockade in urothelial cancer. Assay: immunoSEQ multiplex PCR; the TCRdb copy retains only in-frame clones and omits some. The table records roughly 39,000 clones, around nine tenths of them present only once. Sample: PBMCs, taken around atezolizumab (anti-PD-L1) treatment. These TCRs come from a man aged 55-75 years with urothelial cancer.

This chain uses TRBV7-2 with TRBJ2-3; no clear D gene. The CDR3 has 14 residues. CDR1 and CDR2 (germline): SGHTA, FQGNSA. Deletions cut 5 bases from V and 5 bases from J, with 14 bases between. The CDR3 DNA reads as TGTGCCAGCAGCCCCCCATCAGGCGTAGATACGCAGTATTTT. Translating gives CASSPPSGVDTQYF.

The chain links TRBV5-4 to TRBJ2-3, with D perhaps matching TRBD2 (5 bases). There are 16 residues in the CDR3. The V gene's germline CDR1 is SGHNT and CDR2 YYREEE (reference sequence). The germline V and J ends were trimmed by 0 bases and 0 bases, with 11 bases remaining between them. CDR3 DNA sequence: TGTGCCAGCAGCTTGGGACGGGGAGTCAGCACAGATACGCAGTATTTT. It translates to CASSLGRGVSTDTQYF.

The CDR3 DNA sequence: TGTGCCAGCAGCTTAGCCCCAGGGGGACAGGGGAATGGCTACACCTTC. Protein sequence: CASSLAPGGQGNGYTF. The chain uses TRBV7-6 and TRBJ1-2; the match to TRBD1 covers 10 bases. CDR1 and CDR2 from the germline V gene are SGHVS and FNYEAQ. Trimming removed 0 bases from V and 6 bases from J; junction bases left unmatched: 7. The CDR3 extends over 16 amino acids.

The chain has TRBV4-1 and TRBJ1-3; D is unresolved. Germline loops: CDR1 MGHRA, CDR2 YSYEKL. V gave up 2 bases and J gave up 8 bases, with 7 bases separating them. CDR3 size: 12 residues. The CDR3 DNA reads as TGCGCCAGCAGCCAAACTTTTGACACCATATATTTT. Protein product: CASSQTFDTIYF.

The V and J genes are TRBV5-8 and TRBJ2-1; 10 bases align to TRBD2. CDR3 length: 14 residues. Germline V lookup: CDR1 SGHTS, CDR2 YDEGEE. J gave up 3 bases and V 7 bases, and 4 bases lay outside the gene matches. The CDR3 DNA reads as TGTGCCAGCTTCGGACTAGCGGACTACAATGAGCAGTTCTTC. Amino acids: CASFGLADYNEQFF.

The genes are TRBV5-1 and TRBJ1-5, with D perhaps TRBD1 (6 bases). This CDR3 spans 14 amino acids. Germline V gene data show CDR1 as SGHRS and CDR2 as YFSETQ. V was pared by 0 bases and J by 6 bases, with 10 bases between. CDR3 loop: CASSLGTAGQPQHF. The CDR3 DNA reads as TGCGCCAGCAGCTTGGGGACAGCAGGTCAGCCCCAGCATTTT.

This chain joins TRBV4-1 and TRBJ1-1, with TRBD1 as a possible D gene (6 bases). V was shortened by 0 bases and J by 1 base, with 9 bases between the two germline ends. The V gene's germline CDR1 is MGHRA and CDR2 YSYEKL. The CDR3 contains 15 residues. CDR3 DNA: TGCGCCAGCAGCCAAGAGGGACACGCGAACACTGAAGCTTTCTTT. Amino acid sequence: CASSQEGHANTEAFF.

The chain carries TRBV30 and TRBJ2-7; tentative D call: TRBD2 (7 bases). Germline-derived CDR1 and CDR2 are GTSNPN and SVGIG (reference sequence). V was shortened by 5 bases and J by 6 bases, with 11 bases between the two germline ends. This CDR3 contains 11 residues. For the CDR3, the DNA is TGTGCCTGGGAGGGGGGGGGCGAGCAGTACTTC. The encoded protein is CAWEGGGEQYF.

This chain connects TRBV7-3 to TRBJ2-1; the D gene is possibly TRBD2 (6 bases). Germline V gene data show CDR1 as SGHTA and CDR2 as FQGTGA. This CDR3 is 15 amino acids long. The V gene lost 6 bases and the J gene lost 7 bases, with 19 bases spanning the gap. The CDR3 DNA sequence: TGTGCCAGCAGTTACGGCGGGACCCTGGGGAATGAGCAGTTCTTC. Translation: CASSYGGTLGNEQFF.

V and J are TRBV10-2 and TRBJ1-1; perhaps TRBD1 as D (6 bases). The CDR3 has 15 residues. Trimming removed 7 bases from V and 1 base from J, with 16 bases in between. The V gene's germline CDR1 is WSHSY and CDR2 SAAADI. Written as DNA, the CDR3 is TGCGCCAGCACCCCAGGGACATTTCCGAACACTGAAGCTTTCTTT. Its protein product is CASTPGTFPNTEAFF.

The rearrangement links TRBV28 to TRBJ1-2; 8 bases match TRBD1. There are 14 residues in the CDR3. The V gene's germline CDR1 is MDHEN and CDR2 SYDVKM. J gave up 8 bases and V 3 bases, and 8 bases lay outside the gene matches. CDR3 DNA: TGTGCCAGCAGTTTGGCAGGGGGCGCGTCCGGCTACACCTTC. Translated: CASSLAGGASGYTF.

This rearrangement joins TRBV19 to TRBJ2-1; the D gene is possibly TRBD2 (6 bases). CDR3 length: 14 amino acids. Trimming left V 9 bases short and J 7 bases short, with 19 bases between. Germline loops: CDR1 LNHDA, CDR2 SQIVND (reference sequence). CDR3 amino acids: CARYHTGAGNEQFF. The CDR3 DNA reads TGTGCCAGGTATCATACCGGGGCGGGGAATGAGCAGTTCTTC.

The rearrangement uses TRBV10-2 and TRBJ2-7; TRBD1 matches 9 bases. With 6 bases clipped from V and 3 bases from J, the junction kept 6 bases outside the gene matches. From germline, CDR1 is WSHSY and CDR2 SAAADI. This CDR3 comprises 14 residues. The CDR3 loop reads CASSEVGQGYEQYF. The CDR3 nucleotides read TGCGCCAGCAGCGAGGTGGGACAGGGCTACGAGCAGTACTTC.

The V call is TRBV9, the J call TRBJ1-2; TRBD1 aligns across 7 bases. V lost 5 bases, J lost 4 bases, and 5 bases stayed unmatched. Germline V gene sequence: CDR1 SGDLS, CDR2 YYNGEE. This CDR3 region has 13 residues. The CDR3 DNA reads TGTGCCAGCAGTGCTACAGGGGCCTATGGCTACACCTTC. As protein: CASSATGAYGYTF.

V and J are TRBV19 and TRBJ2-3; TRBD2 matches 13 bases. Per the germline V gene, CDR1 is LNHDA and CDR2 is SQIVND (reference sequence). The CDR3 length is 16 residues. Trimming at V came to 5 bases and at J to 5 bases, leaving 7 bases not matched to a gene. CDR3 coding DNA: TGTGCCAGTAGTCGGAGGACTAGCGGGAGTGTAGATACGCAGTATTTT. This translates into CASSRRTSGSVDTQYF.

This chain links TRBV9 with TRBJ1-1, with D maybe TRBD1 (5 bases). Trimming cost V 1 base and J 4 bases, with 8 bases left between them. The CDR3 has 13 amino acids. The germline CDR1 and CDR2 sequences are SGDLS and YYNGEE. This chain's CDR3 is CASSVPGVTEAFF. The CDR3 nucleotides are TGTGCCAGCAGCGTACCGGGGGTCACTGAAGCTTTCTTT. The complete variable domain, with remaining parts taken from reference TRBV9 and TRBJ1-1, reads DSGVTQTPKHLITATGQRVTLRCSPRSGDLSVYWYQQSLDQGLQFLIQYYNGEERAKGNILERFSAQQFPDLHSELNLSSLELGDSALYFCASSVPGVTEAFFGQGTRLTVV.

This chain's CDR3 is CASSVGQGAQPQHF. For the CDR3, the DNA is TGTGCCAGTAGTGTTGGACAGGGGGCTCAGCCCCAGCATTTT. The J gene is TRBJ1-5, the V gene TRBV19, with TRBD1 identical over 11 bases. The germline V gene has CDR1 LNHDA and CDR2 SQIVND (reference sequence). V was clipped by 5 bases and J by 6 bases; unmatched bases: 3. The CDR3 is made up of 14 amino acids.

In this sample, this clone turned up once. The V and J genes are TRBV28 and TRBJ2-7, with 9 bases fitting TRBD1. Germline V gene sequence: CDR1 MDHEN, CDR2 SYDVKM. The CDR3 sequence is 21 residues long. Trimming at V came to 4 bases and at J to 0 bases, leaving 22 bases not matched to a gene. The CDR3 nucleotides read TGTGCCAGCAGTTATATTTCTTTCCCAGGGACAGGGCAGCCCCTCTCCTACGAGCAGTACTTC. The encoded protein is CASSYISFPGTGQPLSYEQYF.

The rearrangement links TRBV15 to TRBJ2-5; 7 bases match TRBD2. The CDR3 sequence is 17 residues long. Germline assignment: CDR1 LNHNV and CDR2 YYDKDF (reference sequence). Trimming cost V 0 bases and J 1 base; bases outside gene matches: 8. The CDR3 reads CATSRDRGVPFQETQYF. In DNA, the CDR3 is TGTGCCACCAGCAGAGATCGGGGGGTTCCCTTCCAAGAGACCCAGTACTTC.

The chain is built from TRBV19 and TRBJ1-4; D ambiguous. The germline V gene has CDR1 LNHDA and CDR2 SQIVND (reference sequence). The V gene lost 3 bases and the J gene lost 4 bases, with 9 bases spanning the gap. The CDR3 covers 14 residues. CDR3 coding DNA: TGTGCCAGTAGTATTCCCAGGCTTAATGAAAAACTGTTTTTT. This encodes CASSIPRLNEKLFF. Full variable domain (remainder filled in from reference TRBV19 and TRBJ1-4): DGGITQSPKYLFRKEGQNVTLSCEQNLNHDAMYWYRQDPGQGLRLIYYSQIVNDFQKGDIAEGYSVSREKKESFPLTVTSAQKNPTAFYLCASSIPRLNEKLFFGSGTQLSVL.

The V call is TRBV10-2, the J call TRBJ2-1; 11 nucleotides line up with TRBD1. CDR3 length: 15 residues. Germline V lookup: CDR1 WSHSY, CDR2 SAAADI. With 6 bases clipped from V and 6 bases from J, the junction kept 7 bases outside the gene matches. CDR3 loop: CASSPFGTGGNEQFF. As DNA, the CDR3 is TGCGCCAGCAGCCCATTCGGGACAGGGGGCAATGAGCAGTTCTTC.

The chain carries TRBV7-2 and TRBJ1-5; D may be TRBD1 (5 bases). This CDR3 has 13 amino acids. Germline V lookup: CDR1 SGHTA, CDR2 FQGNSA. V was pared by 1 base and J by 5 bases, with 6 bases between. The CDR3 DNA reads as TGTGCCAGCAGCTTAGAGGGGTATCAGCCCCAGCATTTT. Amino acids: CASSLEGYQPQHF.